A single sample is the source of the 25 T cell receptor beta chains below, sequenced in a study of post-analysis software for immune sequencing data. These TCRs are of unknown antigen specificity. Findings of the study overall: Compared with controls, patients had more of about 5 TRBV segments, including TRBV5-6, TRBV5-1 and TRBV20-1.

Carried by the TCR beta cDNA libraries were unique molecular identifiers. TCRdb re-called the PCR reads through MiXCR, storing one row per CDR3 protein. Of 350,000 to 500,000 distinct CDR3 sequences listed, roughly 38% are singletons. Sequenced input: blood. Receptors were obtained from a girl aged 2-10 years with multiple sclerosis.

The chain joins TRBV28 to TRBJ2-1; possibly TRBD2 for D (6 bases). V lost 6 bases and J 2 bases, leaving 17 bases between the germline ends. Germline assignment: CDR1 MDHEN and CDR2 SYDVKM. The CDR3 runs to 16 residues. The chain's CDR3 is CASSSASAPTYNEQFF. The CDR3 nucleotides are TGTGCCAGCAGCTCGGCTAGCGCACCTACCTACAATGAGCAGTTCTTC.

This clonotype came up a few times. The chain couples TRBV6-6 to TRBJ1-1; D is unclear. From germline, CDR1 is MNHNY and CDR2 SVGAGI (reference sequence). This CDR3 has 15 amino acids. Trimming removed 2 bases at V and 0 bases at J, with 10 bases between. CDR3 in amino acids: CASSYGRIMNTEAFF. For the CDR3, the DNA is TGTGCCAGCAGTTACGGACGGATAATGAACACTGAAGCTTTCTTT.

This sequence joins TRBV13 and TRBJ2-5; 7 bases map to TRBD1. The DNA end favors TRBJ2-7, so the J call may be wrong. CDR1 and CDR2 from the germline V gene are PRHDT and FYEKMQ (reference sequence). The CDR3 extends over 14 amino acids. DNA for the CDR3: TGTGCCAGCAGCACCGGGACAGATAACTACGAGCAGTACTTC. Translating it yields CASSTGTDNYEQYF.

The count of this clonotype is one. This chain links TRBV7-2 with TRBJ2-3, with a weak D call TRBD2 (6 bases). Looked up from germline, CDR1 is SGHTA and CDR2 is FQGNSA. The V and J ends lost 2 bases and 0 bases respectively, with 21 bases between them. The CDR3 consists of 19 residues. The CDR3 nucleotides read TGTGCCAGCAGCTTAATTGCAGGGACTCTAATCCCTAGCACAGATACGCAGTATTTT. Translating gives CASSLIAGTLIPSTDTQYF. The complete variable domain, with remaining parts taken from reference TRBV7-2 and TRBJ2-3, reads GAGVSQSPSNKVTEKGKDVELRCDPISGHTALYWYRQSLGQGLEFLIYFQGNSAPDKSGLPSDRFSAERTGGSVSTLTIQRTQQEDSAVYLCASSLIAGTLIPSTDTQYFGPGTRLTVL.

The chain joins TRBV20-1 to TRBJ2-5; 10 nucleotides align to TRBD2. Germline loops: CDR1 DFQATT, CDR2 SNEGSKA (reference sequence). CDR3 size: 15 residues. V was pared by 6 bases and J by 11 bases, with 18 bases of the junction left unmatched. The CDR3, as DNA: TGCAGTGCAAGGAGCGGGAGGGCCCTCGGGAATGAGCAGTACTTC. It codes for CSARSGRALGNEQYF.

The CDR3 spells CASSLLLPGDREQYF. The CDR3 region has the DNA TGTGCCAGCAGTTTACTGCTACCTGGGGACCGCGAGCAGTACTTC. The V and J genes are TRBV6-5 and TRBJ2-7, with D possibly called TRBD1 or TRBD2 (5 bases each). Germline CDR1 is MNHEY and CDR2 is SVGAGI. This CDR3 is 15 amino acids long. Trimming shortened V by 4 bases and J by 6 bases, and 19 bases separated the two germline ends.

This chain uses TRBV14 with TRBJ2-7, with D possibly matching TRBD2 (7 bases). This CDR3 is 13 amino acids long. The germline V gene encodes CDR1 SGHDN and CDR2 FVKESK. V gave up 0 bases and J gave up 10 bases, with 13 bases separating them. The CDR3: CASSQEDRGAQYF. The CDR3 nucleotides read TGTGCCAGCAGCCAAGAAGACCGGGGGGCCCAGTACTTC. Using reference TRBV14 and TRBJ2-7 for the parts outside the CDR3, the full variable domain is EAGVTQFPSHSVIEKGQTVTLRCDPISGHDNLYWYRRVMGKEIKFLLHFVKESKQDESGMPNNRFLAERTGGTYSTLKVQPAELEDSGVYFCASSQEDRGAQYFGPGTRLTVT.

The gene calls are TRBV4-1 and TRBJ1-5; D possibly corresponds to TRBD1 (5 bases). V was clipped by 0 bases and J by 6 bases, with 15 bases between them. The CDR3 loop spans 16 amino acids. The germline CDR1 and CDR2 sequences are MGHRA and YSYEKL. The DNA for the CDR3 is TGCGCCAGCAGCCAAGATGTAAGCAGGGAGGCTCAGCCCCAGCATTTT. This encodes CASSQDVSREAQPQHF.

The chain employs TRBV9 and TRBJ1-2, with D possibly matching TRBD1 (5 bases). The CDR3 has 17 amino acids. Per germline, CDR1 SGDLS and CDR2 YYNGEE. The V end was cut by 0 bases, the J end by 6 bases, with 21 bases between. DNA for the CDR3: TGTGCCAGCAGCGTAGCAGGGTTGGGGCCCTTAGGGGATGGCTACACCTTC. This gives the protein CASSVAGLGPLGDGYTF.

This chain links TRBV6-1 with TRBJ2-7, with no clear D. Germline loops: CDR1 MNHNS, CDR2 SASEGT. The CDR3 has 18 amino acids. Trimming removed 0 bases at V and 4 bases at J, with 22 bases between. Here the CDR3 reads CASSEARTANSYSYEQYF. The CDR3 nucleotides read TGTGCCAGCAGTGAAGCGCGAACAGCCAACTCCTACTCGTACGAGCAGTACTTC.

Regarding this clonotype: Its ends do not fully match the called genes, so a read error is possible. The rearrangement links TRBV13 to TRBJ2-7, with D perhaps TRBD1 (5 bases). CDR1 and CDR2 (germline): PRHDT, FYEKMQ (reference sequence). This CDR3 has 13 amino acids. This CDR3 reads CAGSKGRYYEQYF. The CDR3, as DNA: TGTGCCGGCAGTAAGGGGCGGTACTACGAGCAGTACTTC. Full variable domain (rest looked up from reference TRBV13 and TRBJ2-7): AAGVIQSPRHLIKEKRETATLKCYPIPRHDTVYWYQQGPGQDPQFLISFYEKMQSDKGSIPDRFSAQQFSDYHSELNMSSLELGDSALYFCAGSKGRYYEQYFGPGTRLTVT.

A few counts support this clonotype. This chain connects TRBV7-9 to TRBJ2-7; TRBD1 aligns across 10 bases. CDR1 is SEHNR, CDR2 FQNEAQ, per germline (reference sequence). With V trimmed by 4 bases and J by 3 bases, 3 bases remained unmatched. The length of the CDR3 is 14 residues. The CDR3 protein is CASSSRDRGYEQYF. CDR3 nucleotides: TGTGCCAGCAGCTCCCGGGACAGGGGCTACGAGCAGTACTTC. The full variable domain, completed using reference TRBV7-9 and TRBJ2-7, is DTGVSQNPRHKITKRGQNVTFRCDPISEHNRLYWYRQTLGQGPEFLTYFQNEAQLEKSRLLSDRFSAERPKGSFSTLEIQRTEQGDSAMYLCASSSRDRGYEQYFGPGTRLTVT.

This clonotype was seen more than once but under ten times. CDR3 in amino acids: CSGQSTNQPQHF. CDR3 DNA sequence: TGCAGTGGACAGAGCACAAATCAGCCCCAGCATTTT. The rearrangement links TRBV20-1 to TRBJ1-5, with D possibly matching TRBD1 (5 bases). The CDR3 has 12 amino acids. Germline lookup yields CDR1 DFQATT and CDR2 SNEGSKA (reference sequence). Trimming stripped 7 bases from V and 4 bases from J, with 11 bases between.

This clonotype was detected ten times or more. The chain employs TRBV4-1 and TRBJ1-1; D is undetermined. Per germline, CDR1 MGHRA and CDR2 YSYEKL. This CDR3 region has 16 residues. Trimming removed 4 bases from V and 7 bases from J, with 22 bases in between. The CDR3 protein is CASSLPEGGPNGEAFF. The CDR3 bases are TGCGCCAGCAGCCTCCCTGAGGGCGGGCCCAACGGTGAAGCTTTCTTT.

This clonotype was detected a few times. The chain links TRBV7-2 to TRBJ2-4, with 8 bases aligning to TRBD2. The CDR3 consists of 15 residues. V shed 1 base and J 10 bases; nucleotides not matched to a gene: 9. CDR1 and CDR2 (germline): SGHTA, FQGNSA. The DNA of the CDR3 is TGTGCCAGCAGCTTAGAGTCGCGGGGGGCGGGTATTCAGTACTTC. As protein: CASSLESRGAGIQYF.

The chain couples TRBV29-1 to TRBJ2-3; D gene ambiguous. The CDR3 length is 13 residues. CDR1 SQVTM and CDR2 ANQGSEA come from the germline V gene. V gave up 7 bases and J gave up 1 base, with 12 bases separating them. This CDR3 reads CSGAPMGTDTQYF. Here the CDR3 DNA reads TGCAGCGGGGCCCCTATGGGCACAGATACGCAGTATTTT.

This chain uses TRBV14 with TRBJ1-5; 12 bases fit TRBD1. CDR3 size: 17 residues. V shed 5 bases, J shed 7 bases, and the junction held 12 bases outside the gene matches. Germline V lookup: CDR1 SGHDN, CDR2 FVKESK. The CDR3 nucleotides are TGTGCCAGCAGCGACTATCCAGGGACAGGGGGCCGGCAGCCCCAGCATTTT. Its translation: CASSDYPGTGGRQPQHF. The full variable domain, its missing parts supplied by reference TRBV14 and TRBJ1-5, is EAGVTQFPSHSVIEKGQTVTLRCDPISGHDNLYWYRRVMGKEIKFLLHFVKESKQDESGMPNNRFLAERTGGTYSTLKVQPAELEDSGVYFCASSDYPGTGGRQPQHFGDGTRLSIL.

This clonotype has only a few counts. The chain is built from TRBV11-2 and TRBJ2-4; 12 bases align to TRBD2. The CDR3 loop spans 14 amino acids. J lost 7 bases, V lost 7 bases, and 5 bases had no gene match. Germline CDR1 reads SGHAT; CDR2 reads FQNNGV. The CDR3 spells CASIPSGGANIQYF. The CDR3 DNA reads as TGTGCCAGCATCCCTAGCGGGGGGGCGAACATTCAGTACTTC.

J is TRBJ2-5 and V is TRBV12-3 or TRBV12-4, with D maybe TRBD1 (6 bases). This CDR3 spans 17 amino acids. The V and J ends lost 4 bases and 2 bases respectively, with 20 bases between them. CDR3 sequence (DNA): TGTGCCAGCAGTTCCGGGGTTTACAGGGTTCGACAAGAGACCCAGTACTTC. Its protein is CASSSGVYRVRQETQYF.

CDR3 in amino acids: CASSLAIGSFEAFF. The DNA of the CDR3 is TGTGCCAGCAGCTTAGCGATAGGCAGCTTTGAAGCTTTCTTT. The chain uses TRBV7-9 and TRBJ1-1; D remains ambiguous. V lost 0 bases, J lost 7 bases, and 12 bases lay in between. This CDR3 is 14 amino acids long. Germline CDR1 is SEHNR and CDR2 is FQNEAQ (reference sequence).

This clonotype was recorded a few times. The CDR3 nucleotides are TGTGCCAGCAGGGCTAGCGGGGCGTACAATGAGCAGTTCTTC. It specifies CASRASGAYNEQFF. The rearrangement joins TRBV28 to TRBJ2-1; 9 positions agree with TRBD2. CDR3 length: 14 amino acids. V trimming: 6 bases; J trimming: 4 bases; junction bases outside the gene matches: 4. From germline, CDR1 is MDHEN and CDR2 SYDVKM. The whole variable domain, remainder taken from reference TRBV28 and TRBJ2-1, is DVKVTQSSRYLVKRTGEKVFLECVQDMDHENMFWYRQDPGLGLRLIYFSYDVKMKEKGDIPEGYSVSREKKERFSLILESASTNQTSMYLCASRASGAYNEQFFGPGTRLTVL.

The chain recombines TRBV2 with TRBJ2-7; 7 bases are a match to TRBD1. Germline-derived CDR1 and CDR2 are SNHLY and FYNNEI. After removal of 4 bases from V and 7 bases from J, the junction contained 7 bases not matched to a gene. The CDR3 extends over 13 amino acids. CDR3 bases: TGTGCCAGCAGTGTGGACAGGACCGTAGAGCAGTACTTC. Its translation is CASSVDRTVEQYF.

The chain carries TRBV6-5 and TRBJ1-2, with D tentatively TRBD1 (5 bases). The germline gives CDR1 MNHEY, CDR2 SVGAGI. The V gene lost 2 bases and the J gene lost 8 bases, with 9 bases spanning the gap. The CDR3 consists of 12 residues. The CDR3 region is CASSYQEGGYTF. The CDR3 DNA reads as TGTGCCAGCAGTTACCAGGAGGGGGGCTACACCTTC.

The gene calls are TRBV13 and TRBJ2-7, with D possibly TRBD1 on 6 matching bases. V was pared by 1 base and J by 2 bases, with 15 bases between. This CDR3 has 16 amino acids. Germline assignment: CDR1 PRHDT and CDR2 FYEKMQ (reference sequence). The chain's CDR3 is CASSLEDGRGAYEQYF. CDR3 in DNA: TGTGCCAGCAGCTTAGAGGATGGCAGGGGCGCCTACGAGCAGTACTTC.

The chain couples TRBV7-3 to TRBJ1-2; D is uncertain. Germline CDR1 reads SGHTA; CDR2 reads FQGTGA. The CDR3 contains 13 residues. V lost 1 base to trimming and J lost 2 bases, with 5 bases between them. DNA for the CDR3: TGTGCCAGCAGCTTAATGGGGAACTATGGCTACACCTTC. It encodes CASSLMGNYGYTF.